Shown below are 13 T cell receptor beta chains from a single sample sequenced in a study of tumor-infiltrating lymphocytes in localized non-small cell lung cancer. Some clones are missing from TCRdb's copy, which holds only in-frame ones; the method was immunoSEQ multiplex PCR. The sample includes about 24,000 clones, roughly 64% of them seen just once. The sequencing input was lung tumor tissue. These receptors originate from a human donor with non-small cell lung cancer.

There are a few counts of this clone. The CDR3 is CASSLRERETQYF. CDR3 DNA: TGCGCCAGCAGCCTCAGGGAGCGGGAGACCCAGTACTTC. The chain combines TRBV4-1 with TRBJ2-5; possibly TRBD1 or TRBD2 for D (5 bases each). The V gene's germline CDR1 is MGHRA and CDR2 YSYEKL. The CDR3 has 13 residues. V gave up 4 bases and J gave up 5 bases, with 11 bases separating them.

This rearrangement joins TRBV6-5 to TRBJ1-5, with D hard to call. The CDR3 totals 14 residues. V was shortened by 5 bases and J by 0 bases, with 8 bases between the two germline ends. Germline values: CDR1 MNHEY, CDR2 SVGAGI. In DNA form, the CDR3 reads TGTGCCAGCAGTGAAGGATATAGCAATCAGCCCCAGCATTTT. It specifies CASSEGYSNQPQHF.

A single count supports this clone. The CDR3 nucleotides read TGTGCCAGCTCACCAGACAGGGTGGATGAAAAACTGTTTTTT. Translating it yields CASSPDRVDEKLFF. The chain joins TRBV18 to TRBJ1-4, with 7 bases aligning to TRBD1. The CDR3 has 14 residues. V shed 2 bases and J 6 bases; nucleotides not matched to a gene: 3. Per germline, CDR1 KGHSH and CDR2 LQKENI. Filled out from reference TRBV18 and TRBJ1-4, the complete variable domain reads NAGVMQNPRHLVRRRGQEARLRCSPMKGHSHVYWYRQLPEEGLKFMVYLQKENIIDESGMPKERFSAEFPKEGPSILRIQQVVRGDSAAYFCASSPDRVDEKLFFGSGTQLSVL.

The DNA of the CDR3 is TGTGCCATCAGTGATTCACCAGGCACGGACACTGAAGCTTTCTTT. Protein product: CAISDSPGTDTEAFF. The gene calls are TRBV10-3 and TRBJ1-1, with no clear D. CDR3 length: 15 amino acids. Trimming shortened V by 3 bases and J by 3 bases, and 14 bases separated the two germline ends. Germline V CDR1 and CDR2: ENHRY, SYGVKD.

This chain connects TRBV28 to TRBJ2-3, with D possibly called TRBD1 or TRBD2 (5 bases each). The length of the CDR3 is 15 residues. CDR1 and CDR2 from the germline V gene are MDHEN and SYDVKM. Trimming removed 2 bases from V and 1 base from J, with 10 bases in between. CDR3 bases: TGTGCCAGCAGTTTACCGGGGCTAGGCACAGATACGCAGTATTTT. It specifies CASSLPGLGTDTQYF.

The chain links TRBV7-3 to TRBJ1-2, with 7 bases lining up with TRBD1. Germline assignment: CDR1 SGHTA and CDR2 FQGTGA. Losses at the gene ends were 4 bases for V and 7 bases for J; bases not matched to a gene: 9. This CDR3 has 14 amino acids. The CDR3 coding sequence is TGTGCCAGCAGCTCGACAGGGATCGACGCTGGCTACACCTTC. Its protein product is CASSSTGIDAGYTF. Looking up the rest from reference TRBV7-3 and TRBJ1-2 gives the full variable domain: GAGVSQTPSNKVTEKGKYVELRCDPISGHTALYWYRQSLGQGPEFLIYFQGTGAADDSGLPNDRFFAVRPEGSVSTLKIQRTERGDSAVYLCASSSTGIDAGYTFGSGTRLTVV.

By share, this clone ranks as medium-sized. The chain has TRBV4-1 and TRBJ1-1; D possibly corresponds to TRBD1 (5 bases). V lost 1 base and J 6 bases, leaving 12 bases between the germline ends. CDR1 and CDR2 from the germline V gene are MGHRA and YSYEKL. The CDR3 consists of 14 residues. The chain's CDR3 is CASSQATAFPEAFF. CDR3 coding DNA: TGCGCCAGCAGCCAAGCGACAGCCTTTCCTGAAGCTTTCTTT.

This clone is medium-sized in the sample. CDR3 nucleotide sequence: TGCGCCAGCAGCAACGCTCTGATAGCAAGCACAGATACGCAGTATTTT. It specifies CASSNALIASTDTQYF. The V gene is TRBV5-1, the J gene TRBJ2-3; D gene unclear. V lost 4 bases to trimming and J lost 0 bases, with 15 bases between them. Germline assignment: CDR1 SGHRS and CDR2 YFSETQ. The CDR3 contains 16 residues.

This clone appeared a few times. The chain recombines TRBV30 with TRBJ2-7, with D possibly being TRBD2 (5 bases). The CDR3 length is 15 residues. Germline CDR1 GTSNPN, CDR2 SVGIG (reference sequence). The V end was cut by 0 bases, the J end by 2 bases, with 14 bases between. In DNA, the CDR3 is TGTGCCTGGAGTGTAGGGCCGAGGGAAACCTACGAGCAGTACTTC. This gives the protein CAWSVGPRETYEQYF.

This chain links TRBV5-1 with TRBJ1-2, with TRBD1 matching 7 bases. J was trimmed by 8 bases and V by 3 bases; bases with no gene match: 7. The CDR3 totals 13 residues. The V gene's germline CDR1 is SGHRS and CDR2 YFSETQ. The CDR3 spells CASSSQGEWGYTF. CDR3 bases: TGCGCCAGCAGCTCTCAGGGGGAGTGGGGCTACACCTTC.

The chain links TRBV5-1 to TRBJ2-7; D possibly uses TRBD1 or TRBD2 (5 bases each). The germline V gene has CDR1 SGHRS and CDR2 YFSETQ. V was shortened by 5 bases and J by 1 base, with 13 bases between the two germline ends. This CDR3 is built from 14 residues. DNA of the CDR3: TGCGCCAGCAGGGCCGGGACGTTATCCTACGAGCAGTACTTC. Residues: CASRAGTLSYEQYF. Combining the CDR3 with reference TRBV5-1 and TRBJ2-7 gives the whole variable domain KAGVTQTPRYLIKTRGQQVTLSCSPISGHRSVSWYQQTPGQGLQFLFEYFSETQRNKGNFPGRFSGRQFSNSRSEMNVSTLELGDSALYLCASRAGTLSYEQYFGPGTRLTVT.

CDR3 coding DNA: TGTGCCAGCAGCCAGGGACTAGCGGATTACAATGAGCAGTTCTTC. Translated: CASSQGLADYNEQFF. This chain connects TRBV14 to TRBJ2-1, with 11 bases lining up with TRBD2. J lost 4 bases, V lost 3 bases, and 2 bases had no gene match. Germline CDR1 SGHDN, CDR2 FVKESK. The CDR3 has 15 amino acids.

This clone showed up just a few times. The chain carries TRBV21-1 and TRBJ1-4. TRBV21-1 is recorded as a pseudogene. This CDR3 region has 16 residues. The CDR3 is CASSRKERRENEKLFF. In DNA, the CDR3 is TGTGCCAGCAGCCGAAAGGAAAGGAGAGAGAATGAAAAACTGTTTTTT.